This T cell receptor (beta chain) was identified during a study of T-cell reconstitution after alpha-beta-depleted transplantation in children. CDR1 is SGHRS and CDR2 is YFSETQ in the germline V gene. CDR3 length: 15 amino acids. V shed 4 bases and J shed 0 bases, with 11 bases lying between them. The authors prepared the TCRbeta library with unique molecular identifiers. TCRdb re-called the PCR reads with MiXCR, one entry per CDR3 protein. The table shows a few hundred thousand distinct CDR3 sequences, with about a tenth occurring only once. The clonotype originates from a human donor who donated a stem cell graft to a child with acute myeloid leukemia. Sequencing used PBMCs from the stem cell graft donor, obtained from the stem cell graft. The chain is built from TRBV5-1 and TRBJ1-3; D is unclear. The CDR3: CASSMGTNSGNTIYF. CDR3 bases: TGCGCCAGCAGCATGGGTACTAACTCTGGAAACACCATATATTTT.